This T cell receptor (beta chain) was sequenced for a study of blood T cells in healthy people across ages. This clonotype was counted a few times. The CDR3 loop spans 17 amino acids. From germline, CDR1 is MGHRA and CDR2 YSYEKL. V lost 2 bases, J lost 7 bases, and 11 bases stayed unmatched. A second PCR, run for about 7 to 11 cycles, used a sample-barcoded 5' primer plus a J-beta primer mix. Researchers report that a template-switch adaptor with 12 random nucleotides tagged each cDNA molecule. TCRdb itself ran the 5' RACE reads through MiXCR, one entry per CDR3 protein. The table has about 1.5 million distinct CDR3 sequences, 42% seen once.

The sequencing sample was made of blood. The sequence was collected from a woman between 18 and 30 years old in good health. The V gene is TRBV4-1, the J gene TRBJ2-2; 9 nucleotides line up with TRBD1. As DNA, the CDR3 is TGCGCCAGCAGCCAACCAACAGGGGGCCCTTCGGGCGGGGAGCTGTTTTTT. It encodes CASSQPTGGPSGGELFF.